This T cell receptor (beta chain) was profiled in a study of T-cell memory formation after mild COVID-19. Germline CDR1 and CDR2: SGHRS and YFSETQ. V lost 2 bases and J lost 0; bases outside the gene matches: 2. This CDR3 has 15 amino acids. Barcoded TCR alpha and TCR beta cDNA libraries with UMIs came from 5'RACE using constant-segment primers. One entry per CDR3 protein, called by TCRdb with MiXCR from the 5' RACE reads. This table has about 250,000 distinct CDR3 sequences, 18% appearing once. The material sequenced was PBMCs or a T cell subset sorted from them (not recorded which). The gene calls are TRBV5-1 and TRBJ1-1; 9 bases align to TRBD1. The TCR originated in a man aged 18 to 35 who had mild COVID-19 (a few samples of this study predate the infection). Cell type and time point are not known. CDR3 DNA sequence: TGCGCCAGCAGCTTTGGACAGGGGATGAACACTGAAGCTTTCTTT. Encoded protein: CASSFGQGMNTEAFF. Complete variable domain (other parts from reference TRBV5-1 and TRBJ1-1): KAGVTQTPRYLIKTRGQQVTLSCSPISGHRSVSWYQQTPGQGLQFLFEYFSETQRNKGNFPGRFSGRQFSNSRSEMNVSTLELGDSALYLCASSFGQGMNTEAFFGQGTRLTVV.